These 7 T cell receptor beta chains were all obtained from the same sample, sequenced in a study of T cell repertoires in cytomegalovirus infection. MiXCR, run by TCRdb on the reads, gives a single entry per CDR3 protein. The data show about 300,000 distinct CDR3 sequences, 9.6% seen once. Material for sequencing was PBMCs. These receptors all come from a human donor in good health (CMV status not recorded). Some clones in this sample may be carry-over from other donors' samples.

In its sample, this clonotype was seen a few times. This chain connects TRBV20-1 to TRBJ2-1, with TRBD2 identical over 7 bases. Germline V lookup: CDR1 DFQATT, CDR2 SNEGSKA (reference sequence). The V and J ends lost 6 bases and 7 bases, in that order; junction bases with no gene match: 9. This CDR3 is built from 13 residues. As DNA, the CDR3 is TGCAGTGCAAGTGGGGGGGGATTGAATGAGCAGTTCTTC. Translation: CSASGGGLNEQFF.

This clonotype was counted ten times or more. The rearrangement joins TRBV6-5 to TRBJ2-2; no reliable D call. The CDR3 totals 16 residues. V was trimmed by 0 bases and J by 3 bases, leaving 11 bases between them. Germline values: CDR1 MNHEY, CDR2 SVGAGI. CDR3 protein: CASSYSSSLHTGELFF. In DNA form, the CDR3 reads TGTGCCAGCAGTTACTCGAGCAGCCTGCACACCGGGGAGCTGTTTTTT.

The rearrangement uses TRBV28 and TRBJ1-1; TRBD1 agrees at 9 bases. The V gene's germline CDR1 is MDHEN and CDR2 SYDVKM. The CDR3 runs to 15 residues. The V segment lost 8 bases and the J segment 3 bases; nucleotides outside the gene matches: 10. The CDR3 here is CASSGQGLKDTEAFF. As DNA, the CDR3 is TGTGCCAGCTCGGGACAGGGATTAAAGGACACTGAAGCTTTCTTT. The whole variable domain, remainder taken from reference TRBV28 and TRBJ1-1, is DVKVTQSSRYLVKRTGEKVFLECVQDMDHENMFWYRQDPGLGLRLIYFSYDVKMKEKGDIPEGYSVSREKKERFSLILESASTNQTSMYLCASSGQGLKDTEAFFGQGTRLTVV.

This clonotype showed up many times. The J gene is TRBJ2-1, the V gene TRBV6-2 or TRBV6-3, with D possibly being TRBD1 (6 bases). V was trimmed by 4 bases and J by 12 bases, leaving 22 bases between them. This CDR3 region has 15 residues. Germline V gene sequence: CDR1 MNHEY, CDR2 SVGEGT. Here the CDR3 DNA reads TGTGCCAGCAGTTTGTCAGGGGTTGAAGCAGTTAGGCAGTTCTTC. This gives the protein CASSLSGVEAVRQFF.

This clonotype was counted at least ten times. This chain joins TRBV5-4 and TRBJ2-1; 7 bases are shared with TRBD2. Per the germline V gene, CDR1 is SGHNT and CDR2 is YYREEE (reference sequence). V was pared by 0 bases and J by 1 base, with 10 bases of the junction left unmatched. The CDR3 loop spans 18 amino acids. DNA for the CDR3: TGTGCCAGCAGCTTGGGGGGAAGGGGACTAACATCCTACAATGAGCAGTTCTTC. The encoded protein is CASSLGGRGLTSYNEQFF.

This clonotype was observed many times. The rearrangement uses TRBV6-2 or TRBV6-3 and TRBJ1-2; D gene unclear. The CDR3 covers 14 residues. Germline CDR1 MNHEY, CDR2 SVGEGT. With 9 bases removed from V and 0 bases from J, the gap between germline ends came to 14 bases. This CDR3 reads CASRWRSSNYGYTF. The DNA of the CDR3 is TGTGCCAGTCGGTGGCGGAGTTCTAACTATGGCTACACCTTC.

CDR3 protein: CSARAGGRNEQFF. CDR3 nucleotide sequence: TGCAGTGCTAGGGCGGGGGGGAGGAATGAGCAGTTCTTC. The chain uses TRBV20-1 and TRBJ2-1; 9 bases are a match to TRBD2. The V segment lost 3 bases and the J segment 7 bases; nucleotides outside the gene matches: 4. Germline V gives CDR1 DFQATT, CDR2 SNEGSKA (reference sequence). The CDR3 consists of 13 residues.